These 5 T cell receptor beta chains originate from one sample sequenced in a study of blood T cell repertoires in COVID-19. TCRdb's table, derived via immunoSEQ multiplex PCR, lists solely in-frame clones and lacks some. The sample shows hundreds of thousands of clones, about 87% of them seen only once. The sample taken for sequencing was PBMCs or T cells enriched from blood (not recorded which). Receptors were obtained from a woman aged 18-30 years who had recovered from COVID-19.

The gene calls are TRBV7-8 and TRBJ1-6; no firm D call. The CDR3 loop spans 13 amino acids. Per the germline V gene, CDR1 is SGHVS and CDR2 is FQNEAQ. Trimming took 0 bases from V and 12 from J, leaving 9 bases between them. As DNA, the CDR3 is TGTGCCAGCAGCTTAGCAGAGAGGAAACCCCTCCACTTT. Amino acids: CASSLAERKPLHF.

V usage is TRBV18 and J usage is TRBJ2-3; 12 bases align to TRBD2. This CDR3 has 16 residues. CDR1 and CDR2 from the germline V gene are KGHSH and LQKENI. V lost 6 bases, J lost 4 bases, and 8 bases stayed unmatched. The CDR3 nucleotides are TGTGCCAGCTCTCGATCGACTAGCGGGGGCCCAGATACGCAGTATTTT. It is translated as CASSRSTSGGPDTQYF.

The gene calls are TRBV9 and TRBJ2-1; 10 nucleotides align to TRBD2. In germline, CDR1 is SGDLS, CDR2 YYNGEE. With 1 base clipped from V and 4 bases from J, the junction kept 11 bases outside the gene matches. This CDR3 spans 18 amino acids. This chain's CDR3 is CASSVIPTQREGYNEQFF. For the CDR3, the DNA is TGTGCCAGCAGCGTAATCCCCACCCAGCGGGAGGGTTACAATGAGCAGTTCTTC.

The chain uses TRBV7-9 and TRBJ1-4; the D gene is possibly TRBD1 (5 bases). This CDR3 region has 15 residues. Germline-derived CDR1 and CDR2 are SEHNR and FQNEAQ (reference sequence). V lost 4 bases, J lost 2 bases, and 11 bases lay in between. This CDR3 reads CASSSQVSTNEKLFF. For the CDR3, the DNA is TGTGCCAGCAGCTCACAGGTTTCGACTAATGAAAAACTGTTTTTT.

This clone was counted a single time. The chain couples TRBV6-5 to TRBJ2-7, with 8 positions matching TRBD2. The CDR3 has 14 residues. V lost 7 bases to trimming and J lost 2 bases; unmatched junction nucleotides: 7. Germline CDR1 and CDR2: MNHEY and SVGAGI. The CDR3 sequence: CASKIREGAYEQYF. CDR3 in DNA: TGTGCCAGCAAGATTCGGGAGGGCGCCTACGAGCAGTACTTC.